This T cell receptor (beta chain) derives from a study of OX40 agonist ivuxolimab in advanced cancers. Assay: immunoSEQ multiplex PCR; the TCRdb copy retains only in-frame clones and omits some. The table has roughly 30,000 clones, approximately 90% seen once. V lost 5 bases to trimming and J lost 5 bases, with 18 bases between them. CDR1 LNHDA and CDR2 SQIVND come from the germline V gene (reference sequence). This CDR3 comprises 15 residues. The receptor was derived from an adult with an advanced solid tumor such as melanoma, head and neck, liver or kidney cancer. V is TRBV19 and J is TRBJ1-1; D perhaps matches TRBD1 (5 bases). Here the sequenced sample was CD4+ or CD8+ T cells sorted from blood, taken in a trial of the OX40 agonist ivuxolimab. In DNA form, the CDR3 reads TGTGCCAGTAGTCTTGACGCAGGGTCTAAGACTGAAGCTTTCTTT. This translates into CASSLDAGSKTEAFF. Variable domain in full (rest from reference TRBV19 and TRBJ1-1): DGGITQSPKYLFRKEGQNVTLSCEQNLNHDAMYWYRQDPGQGLRLIYYSQIVNDFQKGDIAEGYSVSREKKESFPLTVTSAQKNPTAFYLCASSLDAGSKTEAFFGQGTRLTVV.